The rows below give T cell receptor beta chains drawn from one sample of a study of regulatory T cells in long-lasting Graves disease. TCRdb recomputed calls from the multiplex PCR reads with MiXCR, one row per CDR3 protein. This sample carries about 350,000 distinct CDR3 sequences, 15% to 20% of them seen once, and the ten largest clones take 20% to 25%. These sequences were also reported in another study, on T cells in Graves' hyperthyroidism and ophthalmopathy.

The source was peripheral blood mononuclear cells (PBMCs), collected at new diagnosis, from a patient treated with antithyroid drugs. The receptors come from a woman under 30 with Graves disease. Each CDR3 is given with its conserved first and last residue. A D gene is named only where the DNA matches it firmly. Clone sizes are given selectively: once, few, many, or a class where the clone is expanded.

clone size: few; D gene: TRBD1; J gene: TRBJ1-4; V gene: TRBV11-2; CDR3 DNA: TGTGCCAGCAGCCCCCCACGGACAGGGATAAATGAAAAACTGTTTTTT; CDR3 protein: CASSPPRTGINEKLFF
clone size: many; D gene: -; J gene: TRBJ1-2; V gene: TRBV11-2; CDR3 DNA: TGTGCCAGCAGCTTAGGGGGGGTGGCCTATGGCTACACCTTC; CDR3 protein: CASSLGGVAYGYTF
clone size: many; D gene: -; J gene: TRBJ1-5; V gene: TRBV3-1; CDR3 DNA: TGTGCCAGCAGCCAAGAAGGAGGAAACAATCAGCCCCAGCATTTT; CDR3 protein: CASSQEGGNNQPQHF
clone size: -; D gene: TRBD1; J gene: TRBJ2-2; V gene: TRBV6-9; CDR3 DNA: TGTGCCAGCAGTTACGCGACAGGGCTGGCCGGGGAGCTGTTTTTT; CDR3 protein: CASSYATGLAGELFF
clone size: many; D gene: TRBD1; J gene: TRBJ2-2; V gene: TRBV18; CDR3 DNA: TGTGCCAGCTCACCACGAGGTCAGGGGGCGAACACCGGGGAGCTGTTTTTT; CDR3 protein: CASSPRGQGANTGELFF
clone size: -; D gene: -; J gene: TRBJ1-2; V gene: TRBV20-1; CDR3 DNA: TGCAGTGCTACCTGGACCGATTTGGCTCTAGATGGCTACACCTTC; CDR3 protein: CSATWTDLALDGYTF
clone size: many; D gene: TRBD2; J gene: TRBJ2-7; V gene: TRBV20-1; CDR3 DNA: TGCAGTGCTTTACCCGGGACTAGCGGAGCCTACGAGCAGTACTTC; CDR3 protein: CSALPGTSGAYEQYF
clone size: many; D gene: -; J gene: TRBJ2-5; V gene: TRBV12-3/TRBV12-4; CDR3 DNA: TGTGCCAGCAGTTTCGGCAGGGAGGAGACCCAGTACTTC; CDR3 protein: CASSFGREETQYF
clone size: many; D gene: -; J gene: TRBJ2-2; V gene: TRBV18; CDR3 DNA: TGTGCCAGCTCACCACCACTACAGGGAATTAAGACCGGGGAGCTGTTTTTT; CDR3 protein: CASSPPLQGIKTGELFF
clone size: many; D gene: -; J gene: TRBJ1-2; V gene: TRBV6-5; CDR3 DNA: TGTGCCAGCAGTTACATGGGGGCCGCTAACTATGGCTACACCTTC; CDR3 protein: CASSYMGAANYGYTF
clone size: many; D gene: -; J gene: TRBJ2-7; V gene: TRBV4-2; CDR3 DNA: TGTGCCAGCAGCCAAGAATCTCCAGGTTACTACGAGCAGTACTTC; CDR3 protein: CASSQESPGYYEQYF
clone size: few; D gene: -; J gene: TRBJ1-3; V gene: TRBV7-9; CDR3 DNA: TGTGCCAGCAGCTTAGTAAGCGTCATGAATTCACCCGATAGGCGAAACACCATATATTTT; CDR3 protein: CASSLVSVMNSPDRRNTIYF
clone size: -; D gene: -; J gene: TRBJ1-5; V gene: TRBV4-2; CDR3 DNA: TGTGCCAGCAGCCCGGGTGGGGGGGGAGGAGGACCCCAGCATTTT; CDR3 protein: CASSPGGGGGGPQHF
clone size: many; D gene: -; J gene: TRBJ1-1; V gene: TRBV7-3; CDR3 DNA: TGTGCCAGCAGCCCGACCGGGGAAATCGGCACTGAAGCTTTCTTT; CDR3 protein: CASSPTGEIGTEAFF
clone size: many; D gene: -; J gene: TRBJ2-1; V gene: TRBV7-3; CDR3 DNA: TGTGCCAGCAGCTTAAGGGGGGGGCTCTTGTTCTTC; CDR3 protein: CASSLRGGLLFF
clone size: few; D gene: -; J gene: TRBJ1-1; V gene: TRBV19; CDR3 DNA: TGTGCCAGTATTTGGTTCGCTGAAGCTTTCTTT; CDR3 protein: CASIWFAEAFF
clone size: few; D gene: -; J gene: TRBJ2-3; V gene: TRBV20-1; CDR3 DNA: TGCAGTGCTAGAGGTAGCGGTGGGCGCCGCACAGATACGCAGTATTTT; CDR3 protein: CSARGSGGRRTDTQYF
clone size: many; D gene: TRBD2; J gene: TRBJ2-3; V gene: TRBV5-1; CDR3 DNA: TGCGCCAGCAGCTCCGGACTAGCGGGAGGGCAGCTCTTT; CDR3 protein: CASSSGLAGGQLF
clone size: many; D gene: TRBD2; J gene: TRBJ2-7; V gene: TRBV3-1; CDR3 DNA: TGTGCCAGCAGCCCGACTAGCCGAGGCGAGCAGTACTTC; CDR3 protein: CASSPTSRGEQYF
clone size: few; D gene: TRBD2; J gene: TRBJ2-3; V gene: TRBV30; CDR3 DNA: TGTGCCTGGAGCACCTGGCGGGGGGTAAGCACAGATACGCAGTATTTT; CDR3 protein: CAWSTWRGVSTDTQYF
clone size: many; D gene: TRBD2; J gene: TRBJ2-1; V gene: TRBV7-2; CDR3 DNA: TGTGCCAGCAGCGAAAGGACTAGCGGAGGCGTCGCCTACAATGAGCAGTTCTTC; CDR3 protein: CASSERTSGGVAYNEQFF
clone size: many; D gene: TRBD1; J gene: TRBJ2-7; V gene: TRBV6-1; CDR3 DNA: TGTGCCAGTAGGACAGGGCGGGTCGAGCAGTACTTC; CDR3 protein: CASRTGRVEQYF
clone size: many; D gene: -; J gene: TRBJ2-3; V gene: TRBV9; CDR3 DNA: TGTGCCAGCAGCGTAGCTCGAACAAATACGCAGTATTTT; CDR3 protein: CASSVARTNTQYF
clone size: -; D gene: -; J gene: TRBJ2-3; V gene: TRBV7-2; CDR3 DNA: TGTGCCACCGCATCCCCGGGGGGCCACTTAGATACGCAGTATTTT; CDR3 protein: CATASPGGHLDTQYF
clone size: many; D gene: -; J gene: TRBJ1-2; V gene: TRBV5-5; CDR3 DNA: TGTGCCAGCAGCGACCAGGGATTCGGCTATGGCTACACCTTC; CDR3 protein: CASSDQGFGYGYTF
clone size: many; D gene: -; J gene: TRBJ2-3; V gene: TRBV27; CDR3 DNA: TGTGCCAGCAGTTCGCCCTTGGATCCGGCAGATACGCAGTATTTT; CDR3 protein: CASSSPLDPADTQYF
clone size: few; D gene: TRBD1; J gene: TRBJ1-1; V gene: TRBV29-1; CDR3 DNA: TGCAGCGCTACCAGGGGGCCGGAAACTGAAGCTTTCTTT; CDR3 protein: CSATRGPETEAFF
clone size: -; D gene: -; J gene: TRBJ1-6; V gene: TRBV14; CDR3 DNA: TGTGCCAGCAGCTCCTATAATTCACCCCTCCACTTT; CDR3 protein: CASSSYNSPLHF
clone size: few; D gene: TRBD1; J gene: TRBJ1-5; V gene: TRBV2; CDR3 DNA: TGTGCCAGCAGTGCGGGACAGGGGTCTCAGCCCCAGCATTTT; CDR3 protein: CASSAGQGSQPQHF
clone size: many; D gene: TRBD2; J gene: TRBJ2-3; V gene: TRBV20-1; CDR3 DNA: TGCAGTGCTAGTTGGCGGGAGGGCCCAGATACGCAGTATTTT; CDR3 protein: CSASWREGPDTQYF
clone size: -; D gene: TRBD2; J gene: TRBJ2-2; V gene: TRBV5-1; CDR3 DNA: TGCGCCAGCAGCCCAGGACTAGCGGGAGTTTGGGCCGGGGAGCTGTTTTTT; CDR3 protein: CASSPGLAGVWAGELFF
clone size: many; D gene: -; J gene: TRBJ1-1; V gene: TRBV12-3/TRBV12-4; CDR3 DNA: TGTGCCAGCAGTTTCCAATTTGAAGCTTTCTTT; CDR3 protein: CASSFQFEAFF
clone size: many; D gene: -; J gene: TRBJ1-1; V gene: TRBV5-1; CDR3 DNA: TGTGCCAGCAGTGGGAACACTGAAGCTTTCTTT; CDR3 protein: CASSGNTEAFF
clone size: many; D gene: -; J gene: TRBJ2-3; V gene: TRBV11-2; CDR3 DNA: TGTGCCAGCAGCTTAGCCGACCCCCGTTCGGATACGCAGTATTTT; CDR3 protein: CASSLADPRSDTQYF
clone size: many; D gene: -; J gene: TRBJ2-3; V gene: TRBV5-1; CDR3 DNA: TGTGCCAGCAGCTTGACCGGGCAGGCAGATACGCAGTATTTT; CDR3 protein: CASSLTGQADTQYF
clone size: -; D gene: -; J gene: TRBJ1-2; V gene: TRBV27; CDR3 DNA: TGTGCCAGCAGTATAGGAAGTGGTAGGGCGGATGGCTACACCTTC; CDR3 protein: CASSIGSGRADGYTF
clone size: many; D gene: -; J gene: TRBJ1-2; V gene: TRBV12-3/TRBV12-4; CDR3 DNA: TGTGCCAGCAGTTATATAGGGGCGCCTTATGGCTACACCTTC; CDR3 protein: CASSYIGAPYGYTF
clone size: many; D gene: -; J gene: TRBJ1-2; V gene: TRBV2; CDR3 DNA: TGTGCCAGCACAGAAGGAAACTATGGCTACACCTTC; CDR3 protein: CASTEGNYGYTF
clone size: many; D gene: -; J gene: TRBJ1-2; V gene: TRBV6-1; CDR3 DNA: TGTGCCAGCAGTGAAGCTCAGCCGAACTATGGCTACACCTTC; CDR3 protein: CASSEAQPNYGYTF
clone size: medium-sized; D gene: -; J gene: TRBJ2-1; V gene: TRBV12-3/TRBV12-4; CDR3 DNA: TGTGCCAGCAGTAGCGGTTCCTACAATGAGCAGTTCTTC; CDR3 protein: CASSSGSYNEQFF
clone size: -; D gene: TRBD2; J gene: TRBJ2-1; V gene: TRBV20-1; CDR3 DNA: TGCGGGGGGACTAGGGGCGAGAGGGGAAATGAGCAGTTCTTC; CDR3 protein: CGGTRGERGNEQFF
clone size: many; D gene: TRBD1; J gene: TRBJ2-7; V gene: TRBV7-9; CDR3 DNA: TGTGCCAGCAGCCGGGACAGGGTACCCTACGAGCAGTACTTC; CDR3 protein: CASSRDRVPYEQYF
clone size: few; D gene: -; J gene: TRBJ1-2; V gene: TRBV7-3; CDR3 DNA: TGTGCCAGCAGCTTAAGGGGGGCGCATGGCTACACCTTC; CDR3 protein: CASSLRGAHGYTF